Listed here is a single T cell receptor beta chain. The data derive from a study of T cell responses to AZD1222 COVID-19 vaccine. Germline lookup yields CDR1 SQVTM and CDR2 ANQGSEA. V shed 6 bases, J shed 0 bases, and the junction held 3 bases outside the gene matches. The CDR3 totals 13 residues. Sequencing was performed with immunoSEQ multiplex PCR; in TCRdb, only in-frame clones are kept and a portion is missing. This sample yields 150,000 or so clones, of which under 95% are seen a single time; 1.2% to 1.5% belongs to the top ten. The sample was peripheral blood, taken on day 0 of AZD1222 vaccination. This sequence was found in an adult in good health. The rearrangement joins TRBV29-1 to TRBJ1-1, with 8 bases lining up with TRBD1. The chain's CDR3 is CSVGQGLNTEAFF. The CDR3 coding sequence is TGCAGCGTAGGACAGGGCCTGAACACTGAAGCTTTCTTT.